The next 17 T cell receptor beta chains were all read from a single sample in a study of control samples from healthy donors and cancer patients (TCRdb year 2020). The library came from the immunoSEQ multiplex PCR assay. TCRdb carries this immuneACCESS record with in-frame sequences only. Its versions omit some clonotypes, under half of them owing to an unresolved V gene in the studies checked, with the rest unexplained. In this sample the table shows 160,000 or so clones, just over 95% of which occur a single time. Clones ranked in the top ten supply 1% of the sample. Material: blood. Source of these receptors: a woman aged 30 to 39 in good health.

The count of this clone is one. The junction shows a germline mismatch at one end, possibly a read error. The chain couples TRBV6-1 to TRBJ1-1; no definite D call. In germline, CDR1 is MNHNS, CDR2 SASEGT. The CDR3 runs to 14 residues. CDR3 sequence (DNA): TGTGCCAGCAGGGAAGGTGGGAAGAACACTGAAGCTTTCTTT. Its translation is CASREGGKNTEAFF.

The chain joins TRBV7-8 to TRBJ2-1, with no clear D. The V end lost 0 bases, the J end lost 2 bases, and 8 bases lay between the germline ends. This CDR3 is 15 amino acids long. Germline values: CDR1 SGHVS, CDR2 FQNEAQ. The CDR3 nucleotides read TGTGCCAGCAGCTTAGCTCTAGATACCTACAATGAGCAGTTCTTC. Translated, it gives CASSLALDTYNEQFF.

The CDR3 spells CASSVGQSTDTQYF. For the CDR3, the DNA is TGTGCCAGCAGCGTCGGACAAAGCACAGATACGCAGTATTTT. The V and J genes are TRBV7-9 and TRBJ2-3; TRBD1 might be the D (5 bases). Germline V gene sequence: CDR1 SEHNR, CDR2 FQNEAQ (reference sequence). The CDR3 has 14 amino acids. V shed 5 bases and J shed 0 bases, with 9 bases lying between them.

Details on this clone: This CDR3 is also generated by other DNA sequences in the sample. The chain is built from TRBV5-1 and TRBJ2-3, with D hard to call. The length of the CDR3 is 12 residues. Trimming took off 4 bases at V and 0 bases at J, with 3 bases between the two ends. The germline CDR1 and CDR2 sequences are SGHRS and YFSETQ. CDR3 sequence: CASSISTDTQYF. CDR3 nucleotide sequence: TGCGCCAGCAGCATCAGCACAGATACGCAGTATTTT.

The rearrangement joins TRBV24-1 to TRBJ2-3; 9 nucleotides agree with TRBD1. The CDR3 runs to 16 residues. V shed 3 bases, J shed 3 bases, and the junction held 6 bases outside the gene matches. CDR1 is KGHDR and CDR2 is SFDVKD in the germline V gene. The CDR3 reads CATSDGGDRVTDTQYF. CDR3 coding DNA: TGTGCCACCAGTGATGGAGGGGACAGGGTGACAGATACGCAGTATTTT.

The J gene is TRBJ2-1, the V gene TRBV28; maybe TRBD2 (5 bases). This CDR3 has 11 amino acids. Trimming took 6 bases from V and 12 from J, leaving 12 bases between them. CDR1 MDHEN and CDR2 SYDVKM come from the germline V gene. Here the CDR3 DNA reads TGTGCCAGCAGCCGAGCTAGCTTGCAGTTCTTC. Encoded protein: CASSRASLQFF.

This clone was found a few times. The chain recombines TRBV5-4 with TRBJ1-1; D uncertain. V dropped 1 base and J dropped 1 base, with 8 bases sitting between them. This CDR3 has 14 amino acids. Per germline, CDR1 SGHNT and CDR2 YYREEE (reference sequence). The CDR3 DNA is TGTGCCAGCAGCTTGTTTGGAGGGAACACTGAAGCTTTCTTT. Translated, it gives CASSLFGGNTEAFF.

The V call is TRBV5-8, the J call TRBJ2-1, with TRBD2 matching over 13 bases. CDR3 length equals 15 residues. The trim removed 3 bases at V and 5 bases at J, leaving 2 bases unmatched. Germline assignment: CDR1 SGHTS and CDR2 YDEGEE. CDR3 sequence reads: CASSYGLAGDNEQFF. The CDR3 DNA follows: TGTGCCAGCAGCTACGGACTAGCGGGAGACAATGAGCAGTTCTTC.

This clone was recorded once. The chain couples TRBV20-1 to TRBJ2-7; a possible D gene is TRBD1 (5 bases). The CDR3 extends over 11 amino acids. V dropped 4 bases and J dropped 5 bases, with 9 bases sitting between them. Germline CDR1 and CDR2: DFQATT and SNEGSKA (reference sequence). Here the CDR3 reads CSAIRADEQYF. The DNA for the CDR3 is TGCAGTGCTATCAGGGCGGACGAGCAGTACTTC.

The chain employs TRBV27 and TRBJ1-1; the D gene is possibly TRBD1 (5 bases). Trimming took off 4 bases at V and 4 bases at J, with 13 bases between the two ends. The length of the CDR3 is 14 residues. Germline V gives CDR1 MNHEY, CDR2 SMNVEV (reference sequence). The CDR3 DNA is TGTGCCAGCAGTTCCGCGGGGAGGGGCACTGAAGCTTTCTTT. This codes for CASSSAGRGTEAFF.

The chain is built from TRBV6-1 and TRBJ1-5, with D perhaps matching TRBD1 (5 bases). The germline V and J ends were trimmed by 4 bases and 0 bases, with 22 bases remaining between them. CDR3 size: 19 residues. Per germline, CDR1 MNHNS and CDR2 SASEGT. CDR3 sequence (DNA): TGTGCCAGCAGTGGCCCGCATCCGACAGCTACCTATAGCAATCAGCCCCAGCATTTT. It yields the protein CASSGPHPTATYSNQPQHF.

The V call is TRBV7-2, the J call TRBJ1-6; no definite D call. Germline V CDR1 and CDR2: SGHTA, FQGNSA. V lost 2 bases and J lost 7, with 15 bases in between. This CDR3 region has 16 residues. CDR3 in DNA: TGTGCCAGCAGCTTAAATCGGCGGGGAAGGAATTCACCCCTCCACTTT. It codes for CASSLNRRGRNSPLHF. Full variable domain (rest looked up from reference TRBV7-2 and TRBJ1-6): GAGVSQSPSNKVTEKGKDVELRCDPISGHTALYWYRQSLGQGLEFLIYFQGNSAPDKSGLPSDRFSAERTGGSVSTLTIQRTQQEDSAVYLCASSLNRRGRNSPLHFGNGTRLTVT.

The chain employs TRBV14 and TRBJ2-5; 7 bases are shared with TRBD1. V shed 4 bases, J shed 4 bases, and the junction held 9 bases outside the gene matches. The CDR3 spans 15 residues. The germline gives CDR1 SGHDN, CDR2 FVKESK. The CDR3 nucleotides are TGTGCCAGCAGCCGTCTACAGGGGACGGGAGAGACCCAGTACTTC. Translating it yields CASSRLQGTGETQYF.

The chain uses TRBV5-8 and TRBJ1-5; 7 bases are shared with TRBD1. Germline V gives CDR1 SGHTS, CDR2 YDEGEE. The length of the CDR3 is 15 residues. J was trimmed by 6 bases and V by 0 bases; bases with no gene match: 6. The CDR3 region is CASSLAGQAGQPQHF. The CDR3 nucleotides read TGTGCCAGCAGCTTGGCCGGACAGGCGGGTCAGCCCCAGCATTTT. The full variable domain, its missing parts supplied by reference TRBV5-8 and TRBJ1-5, is EAGVTQSPTHLIKTRGQQATLRCSPISGHTSVYWYQQALGLGLQFLLWYDEGEERNRGNFPPRFSGRQFPNYSSELNVNALELEDSALYLCASSLAGQAGQPQHFGDGTRLSIL.

This clone appeared a single time. V usage is TRBV10-3 and J usage is TRBJ1-1; D gene uncertain. Per the germline V gene, CDR1 is ENHRY and CDR2 is SYGVKD. The CDR3 extends over 15 amino acids. V lost 6 bases and J lost 0, with 14 bases in between. The chain's CDR3 is CAISPTLLVNTEAFF. CDR3 DNA sequence: TGTGCCATCAGCCCAACACTGCTGGTGAACACTGAAGCTTTCTTT.

V and J are TRBV7-9 and TRBJ1-5; tentatively, D is TRBD1 (6 bases). The CDR3 runs 16 residues. V dropped 5 bases and J dropped 2 bases, with 16 bases sitting between them. The germline V gene encodes CDR1 SEHNR and CDR2 FQNEAQ (reference sequence). CDR3 amino acids: CASSPKQGSGNQPQHF. CDR3 sequence (DNA): TGTGCCAGCAGCCCGAAACAGGGCTCCGGCAATCAGCCCCAGCATTTT. The full variable domain, its missing parts supplied by reference TRBV7-9 and TRBJ1-5, is DTGVSQNPRHKITKRGQNVTFRCDPISEHNRLYWYRQTLGQGPEFLTYFQNEAQLEKSRLLSDRFSAERPKGSFSTLEIQRTEQGDSAMYLCASSPKQGSGNQPQHFGDGTRLSIL.

The chain has TRBV19 and TRBJ1-5, with D unresolved. This CDR3 has 16 residues. V lost 3 bases and J lost 0, with 12 bases in between. Germline V gene lookup returns CDR1 LNHDA and CDR2 SQIVND (reference sequence). CDR3 in DNA: TGTGCCAGTAGTATTAGGGCGGGAAATAGCAATCAGCCCCAGCATTTT. This codes for CASSIRAGNSNQPQHF.